There are a few counts of the clone carrying this T cell receptor beta chain. The assay was immunoSEQ multiplex PCR, and TCRdb's table has in-frame clones only and misses some. The data contain some 80,000 clones, 60% to 85% of them singletons. The data stem from a study of T cell responses to AZD1222 COVID-19 vaccine. Germline loops: CDR1 GTSNPN, CDR2 SVGIG (reference sequence). V lost 5 bases to trimming and J lost 7 bases; unmatched junction nucleotides: 7. The CDR3 is made up of 13 amino acids. This clonotype was obtained from an adult who received the MenACWY meningococcal vaccine as a control. The source was peripheral blood, collected 28 days after the second dose of the MenACWY control vaccine. The rearrangement links TRBV30 to TRBJ2-2; the match to TRBD1 covers 7 bases. The CDR3 here is CAWSAGGGGELFF. The CDR3 nucleotides read TGTGCCTGGTCCGCAGGGGGTGGCGGGGAGCTGTTTTTT.